The clone carrying this TCR beta chain was detected many times. TCRdb ran MiXCR on the RT-PCR reads and lists one entry per CDR3 protein. This sample has 490,000 or so distinct CDR3 sequences, with 7.6% found just once. These data come from a study of response to subunit inactivated influenza vaccine. The CDR3 is made up of 13 amino acids. Trimming cost V 4 bases and J 0 bases, with 9 bases left between them. The germline gives CDR1 SQVTM, CDR2 ANQGSEA. This TCR derives from a man between 50 and 75 years old who received an inactivated influenza vaccine. The sequenced sample was PBMCs from blood, obtained about 24 months after vaccination. The rearrangement uses TRBV29-1 and TRBJ1-2; tentatively, D is TRBD1 (5 bases). The CDR3 is CSVARDPNYGYTF. As DNA, the CDR3 is TGCAGCGTTGCCAGGGATCCTAACTATGGCTACACCTTC.